This entry concerns a single TCR beta chain. Its cognate antigen is unknown. Both 60 Vbeta primers and 13 Jbeta primers went into the PCR. Measured with immunoSEQ multiplex PCR; TCRdb has only the in-frame clones, and not every one. The repertoire includes about 140,000 clones, less than 85% of them detected once, and less than 2% sits in the top ten. The record originates from a study of cytomegalovirus exposure and HLA in healthy donors. Points from the study as a whole: Later work found most CMV-associated TCR beta chains apparently HLA-restricted. According to an earlier analysis, most TCR beta V segments yielded productive rearrangements about 90% or about 30% of the time. A later look showed TCR association rates differing by HLA locus, highest for DRB1 and lowest for HLA-C.

The sequenced sample was PBMCs. The TCR was taken from a middle-aged man in good health and CMV-seronegative.

The CDR3 protein is CASSVGDYEQYF. DNA for the CDR3: TGTGCCAGCAGCGTAGGGGATTACGAGCAGTACTTC. The chain uses TRBV5-6 and TRBJ2-7; possible D gene TRBD1, 5 bases. Germline-derived CDR1 and CDR2 are SGHDT and YYEEEE. The V gene lost 4 bases and the J gene lost 4 bases, with 9 bases spanning the gap. The CDR3 is made up of 12 amino acids.